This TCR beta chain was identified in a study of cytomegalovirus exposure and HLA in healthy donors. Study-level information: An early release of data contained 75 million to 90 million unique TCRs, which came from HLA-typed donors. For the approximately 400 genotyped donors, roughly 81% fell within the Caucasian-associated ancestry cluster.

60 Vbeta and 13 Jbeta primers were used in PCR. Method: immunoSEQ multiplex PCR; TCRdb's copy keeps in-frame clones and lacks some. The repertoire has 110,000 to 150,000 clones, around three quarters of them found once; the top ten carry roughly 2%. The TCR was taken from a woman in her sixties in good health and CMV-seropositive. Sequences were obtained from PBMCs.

DNA of the CDR3: TGTGCCAGCAGCTTAGGGAGCAGCAATCAGCCCCAGCATTTT. It yields the protein CASSLGSSNQPQHF. The chain has TRBV11-2 and TRBJ1-5; D remains unclear. The CDR3 is 14 residues long. Looked up from germline, CDR1 is SGHAT and CDR2 is FQNNGV. V was pared by 1 base and J by 1 base, with 5 bases between. Full variable domain (remainder filled in from reference TRBV11-2 and TRBJ1-5): EAGVAQSPRYKIIEKRQSVAFWCNPISGHATLYWYQQILGQGPKLLIQFQNNGVVDDSQLPKDRFSAERLKGVDSTLKIQPAKLEDSAVYLCASSLGSSNQPQHFGDGTRLSIL.